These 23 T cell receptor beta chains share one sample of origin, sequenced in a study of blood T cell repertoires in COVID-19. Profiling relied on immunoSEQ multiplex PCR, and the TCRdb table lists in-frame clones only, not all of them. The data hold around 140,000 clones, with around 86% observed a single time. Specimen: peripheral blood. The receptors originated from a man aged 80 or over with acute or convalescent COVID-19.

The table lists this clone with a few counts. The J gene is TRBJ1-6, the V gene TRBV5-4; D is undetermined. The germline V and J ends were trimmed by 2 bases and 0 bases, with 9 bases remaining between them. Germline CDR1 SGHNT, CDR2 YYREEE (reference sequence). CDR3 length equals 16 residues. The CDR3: CASSLSRFSYNSPLHF. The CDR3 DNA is TGTGCCAGCAGCTTAAGTCGGTTCTCCTATAATTCACCCCTCCACTTT.

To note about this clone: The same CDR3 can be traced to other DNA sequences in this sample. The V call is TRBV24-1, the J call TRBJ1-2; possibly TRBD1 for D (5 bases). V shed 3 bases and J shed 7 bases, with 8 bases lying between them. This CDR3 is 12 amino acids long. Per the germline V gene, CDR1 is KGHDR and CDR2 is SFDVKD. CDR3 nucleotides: TGTGCCACCAGTGATCCAGGGTTTGGCTACACCTTC. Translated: CATSDPGFGYTF.

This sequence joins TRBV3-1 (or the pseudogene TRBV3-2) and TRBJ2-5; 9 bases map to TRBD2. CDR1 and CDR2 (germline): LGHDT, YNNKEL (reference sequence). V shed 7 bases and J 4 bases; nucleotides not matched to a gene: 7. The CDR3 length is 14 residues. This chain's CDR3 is CASKAAGGLETQYF. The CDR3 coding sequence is TGTGCCAGCAAGGCAGCGGGAGGACTAGAGACCCAGTACTTC.

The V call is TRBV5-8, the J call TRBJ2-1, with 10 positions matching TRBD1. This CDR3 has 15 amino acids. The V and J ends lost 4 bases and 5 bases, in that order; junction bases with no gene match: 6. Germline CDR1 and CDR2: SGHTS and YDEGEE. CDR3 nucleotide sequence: TGTGCCAGCAGCGTCGGGACAGGGGAACACAATGAGCAGTTCTTC. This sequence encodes CASSVGTGEHNEQFF.

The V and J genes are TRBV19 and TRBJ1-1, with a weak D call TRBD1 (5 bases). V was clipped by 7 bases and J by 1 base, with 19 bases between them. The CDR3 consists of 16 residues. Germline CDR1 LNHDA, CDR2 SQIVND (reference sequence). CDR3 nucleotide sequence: TGTGCCAGTACTAACCTTGGGGGGTTCCCGAACACTGAAGCTTTCTTT. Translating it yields CASTNLGGFPNTEAFF.

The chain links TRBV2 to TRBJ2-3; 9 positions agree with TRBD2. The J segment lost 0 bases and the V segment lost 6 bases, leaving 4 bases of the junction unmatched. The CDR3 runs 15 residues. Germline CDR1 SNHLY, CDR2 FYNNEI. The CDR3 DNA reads TGTGCCAGCAGAACCACTAGCGGGAGCACAGATACGCAGTATTTT. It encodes CASRTTSGSTDTQYF.

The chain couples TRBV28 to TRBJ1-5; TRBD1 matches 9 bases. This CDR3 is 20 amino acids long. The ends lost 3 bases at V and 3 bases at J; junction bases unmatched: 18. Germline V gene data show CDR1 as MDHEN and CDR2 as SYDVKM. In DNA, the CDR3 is TGTGCCAGCAGTTTCCCCCCACGGCGTTTGGGACAGGGAGACAATCAGCCCCAGCATTTT. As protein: CASSFPPRRLGQGDNQPQHF. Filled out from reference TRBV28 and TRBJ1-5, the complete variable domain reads DVKVTQSSRYLVKRTGEKVFLECVQDMDHENMFWYRQDPGLGLRLIYFSYDVKMKEKGDIPEGYSVSREKKERFSLILESASTNQTSMYLCASSFPPRRLGQGDNQPQHFGDGTRLSIL.

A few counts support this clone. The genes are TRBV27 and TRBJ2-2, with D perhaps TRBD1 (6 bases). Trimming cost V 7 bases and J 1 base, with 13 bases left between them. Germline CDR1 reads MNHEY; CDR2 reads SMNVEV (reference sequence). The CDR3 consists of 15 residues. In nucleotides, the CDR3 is TGTGCCAGCACCCTCAGGGGTATGAACACCGGGGAGCTGTTTTTT. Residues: CASTLRGMNTGELFF.

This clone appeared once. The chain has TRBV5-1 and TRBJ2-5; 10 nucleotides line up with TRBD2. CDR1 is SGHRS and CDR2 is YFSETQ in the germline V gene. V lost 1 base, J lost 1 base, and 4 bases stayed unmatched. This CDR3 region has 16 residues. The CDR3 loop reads CASSLFSSGGQETQYF. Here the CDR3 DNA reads TGCGCCAGCAGCTTGTTTTCTAGCGGGGGCCAAGAGACCCAGTACTTC.

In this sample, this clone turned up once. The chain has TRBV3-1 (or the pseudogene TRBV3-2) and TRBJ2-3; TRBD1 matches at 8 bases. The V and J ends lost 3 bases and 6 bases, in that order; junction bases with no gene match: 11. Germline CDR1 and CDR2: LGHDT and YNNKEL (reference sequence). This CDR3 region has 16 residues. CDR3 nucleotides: TGTGCCAGCAGCCACCCTCTGGGCAGGGGGCTTGATACGCAGTATTTT. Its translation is CASSHPLGRGLDTQYF.

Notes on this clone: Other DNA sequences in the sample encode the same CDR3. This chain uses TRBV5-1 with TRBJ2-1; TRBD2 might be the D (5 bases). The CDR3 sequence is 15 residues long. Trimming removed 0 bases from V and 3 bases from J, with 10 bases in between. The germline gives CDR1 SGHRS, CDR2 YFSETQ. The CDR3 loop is CASSLGGGRYNEQFF. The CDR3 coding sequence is TGCGCCAGCAGCTTGGGTGGCGGGCGCTACAATGAGCAGTTCTTC.

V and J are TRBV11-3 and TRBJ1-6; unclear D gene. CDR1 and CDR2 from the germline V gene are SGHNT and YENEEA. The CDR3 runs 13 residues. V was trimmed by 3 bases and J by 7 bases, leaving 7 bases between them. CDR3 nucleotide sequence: TGTGCCAGCAGCTTTGGCCCCAATTCACCCCTCCACTTT. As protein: CASSFGPNSPLHF.

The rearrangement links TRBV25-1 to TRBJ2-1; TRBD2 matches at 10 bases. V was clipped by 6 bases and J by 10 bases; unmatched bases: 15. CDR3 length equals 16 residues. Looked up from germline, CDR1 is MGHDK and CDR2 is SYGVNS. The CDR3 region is CASSSYSSGGAREQFF. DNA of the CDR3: TGTGCCAGCAGCTCCTACTCCAGCGGGGGGGCACGGGAGCAGTTCTTC.

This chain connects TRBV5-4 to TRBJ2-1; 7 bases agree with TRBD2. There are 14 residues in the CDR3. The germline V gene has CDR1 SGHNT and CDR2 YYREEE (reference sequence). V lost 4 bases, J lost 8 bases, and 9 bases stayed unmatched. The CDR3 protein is CASSGKRGPDEQFF. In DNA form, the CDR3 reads TGTGCCAGCAGCGGGAAGCGGGGTCCGGATGAGCAGTTCTTC.

CDR3 bases: TGTGCCAGCAGCCGACAGGGGGCGGACTCTGGCTACACCTTC. Protein: CASSRQGADSGYTF. The chain couples TRBV27 to TRBJ1-2; 10 bases agree with TRBD1. The CDR3 is 14 residues long. V lost 6 bases, J lost 7 bases, and 8 bases stayed unmatched. The germline CDR1 and CDR2 sequences are MNHEY and SMNVEV (reference sequence).

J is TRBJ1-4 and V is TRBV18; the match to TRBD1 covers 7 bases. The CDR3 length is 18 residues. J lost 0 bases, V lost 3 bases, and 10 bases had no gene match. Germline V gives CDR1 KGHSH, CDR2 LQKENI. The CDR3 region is CASSPRTGQVATNEKLFF. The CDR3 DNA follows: TGTGCCAGCTCACCCCGGACAGGACAAGTTGCAACTAATGAAAAACTGTTTTTT.

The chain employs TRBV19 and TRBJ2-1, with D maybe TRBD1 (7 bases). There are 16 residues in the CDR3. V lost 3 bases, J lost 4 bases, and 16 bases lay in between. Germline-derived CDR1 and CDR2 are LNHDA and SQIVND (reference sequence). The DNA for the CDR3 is TGTGCCAGTAGTATTTCTCAGGGGGGCCTGTACAATGAGCAGTTCTTC. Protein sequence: CASSISQGGLYNEQFF. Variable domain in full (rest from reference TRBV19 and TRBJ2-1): DGGITQSPKYLFRKEGQNVTLSCEQNLNHDAMYWYRQDPGQGLRLIYYSQIVNDFQKGDIAEGYSVSREKKESFPLTVTSAQKNPTAFYLCASSISQGGLYNEQFFGPGTRLTVL.

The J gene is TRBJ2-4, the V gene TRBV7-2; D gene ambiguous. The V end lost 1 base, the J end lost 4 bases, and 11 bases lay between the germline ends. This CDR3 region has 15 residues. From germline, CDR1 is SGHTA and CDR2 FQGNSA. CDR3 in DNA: TGTGCCAGCAGCTTAGTATCGGTTGATAAAAACATTCAGTACTTC. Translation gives CASSLVSVDKNIQYF.

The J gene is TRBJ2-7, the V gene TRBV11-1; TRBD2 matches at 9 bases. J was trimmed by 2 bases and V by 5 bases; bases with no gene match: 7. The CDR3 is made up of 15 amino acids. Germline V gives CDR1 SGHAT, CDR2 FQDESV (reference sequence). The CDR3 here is CASSIGLAGTYEQYF. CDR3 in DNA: TGTGCCAGCAGCATAGGGCTAGCGGGGACCTACGAGCAGTACTTC.

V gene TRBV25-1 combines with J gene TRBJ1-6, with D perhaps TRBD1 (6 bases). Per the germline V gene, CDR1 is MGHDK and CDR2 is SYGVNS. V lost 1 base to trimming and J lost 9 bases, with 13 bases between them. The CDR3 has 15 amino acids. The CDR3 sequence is CASSEFEQGTSPLHF. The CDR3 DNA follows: TGTGCCAGCAGTGAATTTGAACAGGGTACTTCACCCCTCCACTTT.

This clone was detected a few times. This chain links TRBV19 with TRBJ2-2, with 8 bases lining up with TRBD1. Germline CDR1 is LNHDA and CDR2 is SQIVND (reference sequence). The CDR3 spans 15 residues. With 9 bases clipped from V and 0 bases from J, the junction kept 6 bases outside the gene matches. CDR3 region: CASNRGITNTGELFF. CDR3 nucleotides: TGTGCCAGCAACAGGGGGATTACGAACACCGGGGAGCTGTTTTTT.

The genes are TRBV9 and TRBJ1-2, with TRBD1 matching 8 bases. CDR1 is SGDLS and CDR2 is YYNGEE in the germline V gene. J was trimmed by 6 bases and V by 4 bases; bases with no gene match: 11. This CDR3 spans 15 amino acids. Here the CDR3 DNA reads TGTGCCAGCAGCCCCGGACAGGGAAGTTGGCATGGCTACACCTTC. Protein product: CASSPGQGSWHGYTF.

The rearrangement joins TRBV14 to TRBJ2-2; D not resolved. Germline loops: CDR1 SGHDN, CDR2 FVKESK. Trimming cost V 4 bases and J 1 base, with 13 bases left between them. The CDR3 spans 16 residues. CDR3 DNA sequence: TGTGCCAGCAGCCTCCTTCGCGTGCAGAACACCGGGGAGCTGTTTTTT. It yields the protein CASSLLRVQNTGELFF. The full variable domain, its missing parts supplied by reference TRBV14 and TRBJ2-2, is EAGVTQFPSHSVIEKGQTVTLRCDPISGHDNLYWYRRVMGKEIKFLLHFVKESKQDESGMPNNRFLAERTGGTYSTLKVQPAELEDSGVYFCASSLLRVQNTGELFFGEGSRLTVL.